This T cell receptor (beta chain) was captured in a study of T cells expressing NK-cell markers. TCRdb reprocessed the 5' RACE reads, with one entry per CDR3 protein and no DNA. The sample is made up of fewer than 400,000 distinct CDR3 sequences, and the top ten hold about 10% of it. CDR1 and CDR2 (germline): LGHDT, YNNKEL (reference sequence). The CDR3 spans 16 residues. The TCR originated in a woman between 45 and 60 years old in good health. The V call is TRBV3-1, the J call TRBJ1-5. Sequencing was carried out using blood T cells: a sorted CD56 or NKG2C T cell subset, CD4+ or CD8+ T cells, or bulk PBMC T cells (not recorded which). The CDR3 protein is CASSQGLYSSNQPQHF.